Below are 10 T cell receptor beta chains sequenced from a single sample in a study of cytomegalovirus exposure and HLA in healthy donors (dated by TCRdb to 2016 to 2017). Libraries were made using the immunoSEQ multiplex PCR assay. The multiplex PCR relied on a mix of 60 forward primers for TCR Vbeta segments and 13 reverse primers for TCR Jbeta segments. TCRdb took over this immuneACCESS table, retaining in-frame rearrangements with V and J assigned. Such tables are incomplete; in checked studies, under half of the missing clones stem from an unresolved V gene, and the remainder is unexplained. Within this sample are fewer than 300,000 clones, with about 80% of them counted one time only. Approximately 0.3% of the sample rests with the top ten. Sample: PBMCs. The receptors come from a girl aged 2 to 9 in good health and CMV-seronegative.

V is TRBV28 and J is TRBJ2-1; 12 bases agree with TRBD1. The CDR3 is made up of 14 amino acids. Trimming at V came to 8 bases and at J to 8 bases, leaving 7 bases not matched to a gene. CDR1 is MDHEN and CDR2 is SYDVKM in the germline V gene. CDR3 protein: CASGGQGAFDEQFF. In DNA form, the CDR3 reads TGTGCCAGCGGGGGACAGGGGGCGTTCGATGAGCAGTTCTTC.

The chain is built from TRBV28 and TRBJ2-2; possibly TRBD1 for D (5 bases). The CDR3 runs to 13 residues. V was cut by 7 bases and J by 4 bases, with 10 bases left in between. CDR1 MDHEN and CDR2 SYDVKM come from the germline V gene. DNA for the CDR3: TGTGCCAGCACCGATGACAGCACCGGGGAGCTGTTTTTT. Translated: CASTDDSTGELFF. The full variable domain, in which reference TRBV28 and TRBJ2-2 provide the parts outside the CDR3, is DVKVTQSSRYLVKRTGEKVFLECVQDMDHENMFWYRQDPGLGLRLIYFSYDVKMKEKGDIPEGYSVSREKKERFSLILESASTNQTSMYLCASTDDSTGELFFGEGSRLTVL.

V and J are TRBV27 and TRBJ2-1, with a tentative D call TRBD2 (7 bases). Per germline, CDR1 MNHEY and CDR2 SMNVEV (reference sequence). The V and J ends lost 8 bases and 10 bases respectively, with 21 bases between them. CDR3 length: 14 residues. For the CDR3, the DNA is TGTGCCAGCCGATTAAGGGGGGGGGCGAGGGAGCAGTTCTTC. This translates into CASRLRGGAREQFF.

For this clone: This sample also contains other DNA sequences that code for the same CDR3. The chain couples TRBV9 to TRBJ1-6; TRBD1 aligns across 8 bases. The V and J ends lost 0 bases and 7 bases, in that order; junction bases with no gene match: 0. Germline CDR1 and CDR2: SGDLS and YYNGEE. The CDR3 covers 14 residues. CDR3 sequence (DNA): TGTGCCAGCAGCGTAGCAGGGGGCAATTCACCCCTCCACTTT. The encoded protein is CASSVAGGNSPLHF. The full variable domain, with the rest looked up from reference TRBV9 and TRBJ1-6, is DSGVTQTPKHLITATGQRVTLRCSPRSGDLSVYWYQQSLDQGLQFLIQYYNGEERAKGNILERFSAQQFPDLHSELNLSSLELGDSALYFCASSVAGGNSPLHFGNGTRLTVT.

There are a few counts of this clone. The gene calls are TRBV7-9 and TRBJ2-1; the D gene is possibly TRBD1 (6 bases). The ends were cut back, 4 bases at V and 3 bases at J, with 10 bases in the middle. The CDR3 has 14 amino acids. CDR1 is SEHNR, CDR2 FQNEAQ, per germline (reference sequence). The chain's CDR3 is CASSSPDSYNEQFF. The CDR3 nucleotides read TGTGCCAGCAGCTCCCCGGACAGCTACAATGAGCAGTTCTTC.

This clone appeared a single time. The CDR3 region is CASGPSSWTGANYNEQFF. In DNA, the CDR3 is TGTGCTAGTGGTCCGAGCTCCTGGACAGGGGCGAATTACAATGAGCAGTTCTTC. J is TRBJ2-1 and V is TRBV12-5; 9 bases match TRBD1. J was trimmed by 4 bases and V by 5 bases; bases with no gene match: 15. The CDR3 loop spans 18 amino acids. Looked up from germline, CDR1 is LGHNT and CDR2 is FRNRAP. The variable domain in full, with the rest retrieved from reference TRBV12-5 and TRBJ2-1, is DARVTQTPRHKVTEMGQEVTMRCQPILGHNTVFWYRQTMMQGLELLAYFRNRAPLDDSGMPKDRFSAEMPDATLATLKIQPSEPRDSAVYFCASGPSSWTGANYNEQFFGPGTRLTVL.

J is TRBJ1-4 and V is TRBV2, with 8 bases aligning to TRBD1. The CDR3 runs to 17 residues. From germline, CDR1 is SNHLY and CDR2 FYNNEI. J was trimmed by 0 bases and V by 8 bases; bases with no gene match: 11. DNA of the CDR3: TGTGCCAGCCATTTACCGGGACAGGCAGCAACTAATGAAAAACTGTTTTTT. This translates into CASHLPGQAATNEKLFF.

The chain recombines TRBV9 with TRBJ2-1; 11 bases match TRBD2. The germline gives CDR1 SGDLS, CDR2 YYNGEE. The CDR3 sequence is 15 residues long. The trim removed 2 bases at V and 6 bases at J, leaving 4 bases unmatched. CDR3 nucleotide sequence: TGTGCCAGCAGCGTGACTAGCGGGATCTTCAATGAGCAGTTCTTC. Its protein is CASSVTSGIFNEQFF.

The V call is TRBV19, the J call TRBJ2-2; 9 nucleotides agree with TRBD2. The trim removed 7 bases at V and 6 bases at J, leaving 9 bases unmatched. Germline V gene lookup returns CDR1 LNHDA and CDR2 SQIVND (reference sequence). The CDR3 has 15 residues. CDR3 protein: CASTAVAGEAGELFF. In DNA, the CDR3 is TGTGCCAGTACCGCTGTAGCGGGAGAGGCCGGGGAGCTGTTTTTT. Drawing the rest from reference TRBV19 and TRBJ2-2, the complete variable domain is DGGITQSPKYLFRKEGQNVTLSCEQNLNHDAMYWYRQDPGQGLRLIYYSQIVNDFQKGDIAEGYSVSREKKESFPLTVTSAQKNPTAFYLCASTAVAGEAGELFFGEGSRLTVL.

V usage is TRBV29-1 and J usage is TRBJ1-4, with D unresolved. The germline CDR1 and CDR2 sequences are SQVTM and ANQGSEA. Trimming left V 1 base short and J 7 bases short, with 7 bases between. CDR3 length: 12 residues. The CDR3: CSVEVASEKLFF. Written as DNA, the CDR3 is TGCAGCGTTGAAGTGGCATCTGAAAAACTGTTTTTT.